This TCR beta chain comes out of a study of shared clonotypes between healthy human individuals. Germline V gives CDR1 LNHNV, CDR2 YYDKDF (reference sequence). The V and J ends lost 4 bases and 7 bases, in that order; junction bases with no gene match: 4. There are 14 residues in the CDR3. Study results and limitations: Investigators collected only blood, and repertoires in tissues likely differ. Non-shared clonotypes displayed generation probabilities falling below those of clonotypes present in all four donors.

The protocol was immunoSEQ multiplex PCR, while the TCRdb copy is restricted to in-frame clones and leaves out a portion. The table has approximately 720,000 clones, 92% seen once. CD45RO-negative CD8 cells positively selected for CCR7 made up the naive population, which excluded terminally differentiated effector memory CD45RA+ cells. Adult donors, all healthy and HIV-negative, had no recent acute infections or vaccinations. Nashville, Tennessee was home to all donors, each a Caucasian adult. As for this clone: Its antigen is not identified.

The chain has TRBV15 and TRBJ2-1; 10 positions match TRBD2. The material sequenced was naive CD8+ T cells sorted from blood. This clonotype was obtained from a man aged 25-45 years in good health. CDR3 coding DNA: TGTGCCACCAGCACTCGGACTAGCGGAAATGAGCAGTTCTTC. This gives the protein CATSTRTSGNEQFF.